The next 11 T cell receptor beta chains were all read from a single sample in a study of T-cell reconstitution after alpha-beta-depleted transplantation in children. Unique molecular identifiers were incorporated when the TCRbeta library was constructed. Each CDR3 protein is one row after TCRdb ran MiXCR on the PCR reads. The sample yields about 600,000 distinct CDR3 sequences, 23% seen once. The specimen comprised PBMCs, mostly from graft donor cells, sampled 360 days after TCRalphabeta/CD19-depleted stem cell transplant. The receptor set was obtained from a boy in the first two years of life who had a stem cell transplant for acute myeloid leukemia, so the T cells may come from the graft donor.

This clonotype has ten or more counts. The V and J genes are TRBV12-3 or TRBV12-4 and TRBJ1-1; a possible D gene is TRBD1 (5 bases). Trimming shortened V by 5 bases and J by 10 bases, and 14 bases separated the two germline ends. The CDR3 is made up of 12 amino acids. The chain's CDR3 is CASSPSWGGAFF. CDR3 DNA sequence: TGTGCCAGCAGTCCCTCTTGGGGGGGAGCTTTCTTT.

The rearrangement uses TRBV11-2 and TRBJ2-7; the D gene is possibly TRBD1 (5 bases). The germline V gene encodes CDR1 SGHAT and CDR2 FQNNGV. V dropped 4 bases and J dropped 2 bases, with 24 bases sitting between them. The CDR3 is 18 residues long. The CDR3 DNA reads as TGTGCCAGCAGCTCAAGTGGGATGGGGCAAATCCTAACCTACGAGCAGTACTTC. It yields the protein CASSSSGMGQILTYEQYF.

J is TRBJ2-5 and V is TRBV24-1, with a possible D match to TRBD1 (5 bases). Trimming removed 4 bases at V and 2 bases at J, with 16 bases between. The CDR3 runs to 16 residues. Germline CDR1 reads KGHDR; CDR2 reads SFDVKD. In nucleotides, the CDR3 is TGTGCCACCAGTGAGTCTTGGACAACAGGACAAGAGACCCAGTACTTC. Translated, it gives CATSESWTTGQETQYF.

This clonotype occurred many times. This chain connects TRBV5-1 to TRBJ2-3; TRBD2 agrees at 7 bases. Germline V gene lookup returns CDR1 SGHRS and CDR2 YFSETQ. This CDR3 is built from 17 residues. Trimming cost V 1 base and J 0 bases; bases outside gene matches: 8. For the CDR3, the DNA is TGCGCCAGCAGCTTGAGAGAGGGGAGGGGAAGCACAGATACGCAGTATTTT. Translation: CASSLREGRGSTDTQYF.

This clonotype was observed a handful of times. Being one base from a much bigger clone, this may be a read error. V is TRBV5-1 and J is TRBJ2-2; D may be TRBD1 (6 bases). The CDR3 contains 12 residues. V lost 7 bases, J lost 5 bases, and 9 bases lay in between. Germline lookup yields CDR1 SGHRS and CDR2 YFSETQ. For the CDR3, the DNA is TGCGCCAGCGGCCAGGGGACCGGGGAGCTGTTTTTT. Its translation: CASGQGTGELFF.

This clonotype has only a few counts. The chain recombines TRBV4-2 with TRBJ1-1; 7 bases align to TRBD1. The trim removed 1 base at V and 5 bases at J, leaving 7 bases unmatched. Germline V CDR1 and CDR2: LGHNA, YNFKEQ. The CDR3 has 15 residues. The CDR3 DNA follows: TGTGCCAGCAGCCAAGCTTTTACAGGGGAGACTGAAGCTTTCTTT. It encodes CASSQAFTGETEAFF.

This clonotype was counted ten times or more. The chain uses TRBV7-2 and TRBJ2-7, with D tentatively TRBD1 (5 bases). With 5 bases removed from V and 2 bases from J, the gap between germline ends came to 19 bases. The CDR3 loop spans 16 amino acids. The germline V gene has CDR1 SGHTA and CDR2 FQGNSA. The CDR3 nucleotides read TGTGCCAGCAGCCCGCCGCCAGGGTTAGTTCCCTACGAGCAGTACTTC. It specifies CASSPPPGLVPYEQYF.

The rearrangement joins TRBV25-1 to TRBJ1-4; 7 positions agree with TRBD1. Germline-derived CDR1 and CDR2 are MGHDK and SYGVNS. The CDR3 runs to 16 residues. V lost 6 bases, J lost 6 bases, and 13 bases stayed unmatched. Written as DNA, the CDR3 is TGTGCCAGCAGCGAAGGCAGGGGGACATTCCATGAAAAACTGTTTTTT. It encodes CASSEGRGTFHEKLFF. Together with reference TRBV25-1 and TRBJ1-4, the CDR3 gives the full variable domain: EADIYQTPRYLVIGTGKKITLECSQTMGHDKMYWYQQDPGMELHLIHYSYGVNSTEKGDLSSESTVSRIRTEHFPLTLESARPSHTSQYLCASSEGRGTFHEKLFFGSGTQLSVL.

J is TRBJ2-5 and V is TRBV7-6; 9 bases are shared with TRBD1. The CDR3 is 15 residues long. The V gene end was trimmed by 3 bases and the J gene end by 5 bases; junction bases not matched to a gene: 7. CDR1 SGHVS and CDR2 FNYEAQ come from the germline V gene. The CDR3 sequence is CASSFGQGPGETQYF. For the CDR3, the DNA is TGTGCCAGCAGCTTCGGACAGGGGCCGGGGGAGACCCAGTACTTC.

This clonotype was seen many times. The chain employs TRBV5-5 and TRBJ2-3; 7 bases line up with TRBD2. The V segment lost 0 bases and the J segment 0 bases; nucleotides outside the gene matches: 7. Germline V lookup: CDR1 SGHKS, CDR2 YYEKEE (reference sequence). The CDR3 is 17 amino acids. The CDR3 here is CASSLAGGTHSTDTQYF. The DNA for the CDR3 is TGTGCCAGCAGCTTGGCGGGGGGTACCCATAGCACAGATACGCAGTATTTT.

This clonotype was picked up a small number of times. The rearrangement uses TRBV6-5 and TRBJ2-2; TRBD2 matches 9 bases. The J segment lost 0 bases and the V segment lost 6 bases, leaving 11 bases of the junction unmatched. This CDR3 is built from 18 residues. Germline CDR1 and CDR2: MNHEY and SVGAGI. CDR3 sequence: CASRGLAGGYANTGELFF. The CDR3 DNA follows: TGTGCCAGCAGGGGTCTTGCGGGGGGGTACGCGAACACCGGGGAGCTGTTTTTT.